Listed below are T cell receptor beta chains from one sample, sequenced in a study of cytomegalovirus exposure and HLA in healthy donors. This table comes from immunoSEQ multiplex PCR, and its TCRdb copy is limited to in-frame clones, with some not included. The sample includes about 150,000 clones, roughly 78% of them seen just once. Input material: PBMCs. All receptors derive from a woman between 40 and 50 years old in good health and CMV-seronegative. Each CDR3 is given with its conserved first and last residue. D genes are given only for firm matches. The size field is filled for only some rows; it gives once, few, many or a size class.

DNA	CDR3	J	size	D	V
TGCGCCAGCAGCCAAGATGGGGCAGTCTATAATTCACCCCTCCACTTT	CASSQDGAVYNSPLHF	TRBJ1-6	.	.	TRBV4-1
TGTGCCAGCAGCCATTTTGGGTCCTTAGGCTGGACTAGAGGGGGTGAGCAGTTCTTC	CASSHFGSLGWTRGGEQFF	TRBJ2-1	.	.	TRBV5-4
TGTGCCAGCAGTGAAGACAGGGGCTATGGCTACACCTTC	CASSEDRGYGYTF	TRBJ1-2	.	TRBD1	TRBV6-1
TGTGCCAGCAGCCAAGATTTGAGGGGGGGCCGGGGCACCGGGGAGCTGTTTTTT	CASSQDLRGGRGTGELFF	TRBJ2-2	.	.	TRBV4-2
TGTGCCAGCAGTTATACGGGGGTGGTGGCTGAAGCTTTCTTT	CASSYTGVVAEAFF	TRBJ1-1	once	.	TRBV6-5
TGCAGCGTTGAAGCCAGAGGGAGTGAAAAACTGTTTTTT	CSVEARGSEKLFF	TRBJ1-4	.	.	TRBV29-1
TGTGCCAGCAGTGTGAATCGACAGGGGACTGGAAACACCATATATTTT	CASSVNRQGTGNTIYF	TRBJ1-3	once	TRBD1	TRBV6-1
TGTGCCAGCAGCCCGCGCCACGGTCGCCGGGGGGATACGCAGTATTTT	CASSPRHGRRGDTQYF	TRBJ2-3	.	.	TRBV7-2
TGTGCCAGCTCCCCCAGACAGGCCGATGGCTACACCTTC	CASSPRQADGYTF	TRBJ1-2	once	.	TRBV18
TGTGCCAGCAGCTTGGGTGCCAGGGTAAATTCACCCCTCCACTTT	CASSLGARVNSPLHF	TRBJ1-6	.	.	TRBV5-8
TGTGCCAGCAGCGCCTCGTACGGGGGATCCCGGTCCTACGAGCAGTACTTC	CASSASYGGSRSYEQYF	TRBJ2-7	.	.	TRBV7-8
TGTGCCAGCTCACCAGGGGTAGGGACACTGAACACTGAAGCTTTCTTT	CASSPGVGTLNTEAFF	TRBJ1-1	.	.	TRBV18
TGTGCCAGCAGCTTGGTTGGGGGAGGTGAGCAGTTCTTC	CASSLVGGGEQFF	TRBJ2-1	.	.	TRBV5-4
TGCGCCAGCAGCCAAGGAACAGGGGACATCACCGGGGAGCTGTTTTTT	CASSQGTGDITGELFF	TRBJ2-2	.	TRBD1	TRBV5-1
TGTGCCAGCAGAGCAGACAGAGTGTACGAGCAGTACTTC	CASRADRVYEQYF	TRBJ2-7	.	.	TRBV5-4